The 5 T cell receptor beta chains given below trace back to one sample, sequenced in a study of T cells in Graves' hyperthyroidism and ophthalmopathy. Researchers amplified the TCR beta CDR3 regions from RNA transcripts. HTBI primers drove first-round RT-PCR of the TCR CDR3. Each CDR3 protein gets one entry after TCRdb re-called the multiplex PCR reads with MiXCR. The sample yields about 550,000 distinct CDR3 sequences, less than 25% seen once. The sequenced sample was blood. These receptors were taken from a man between 18 and 35 years old with Graves' hyperthyroidism.

Many counts were recorded for this clonotype. As DNA, the CDR3 is TGCAGTGCTAGGCTTGGAGGACTTTTCTCTGGAAACACCATATATTTT. This translates into CSARLGGLFSGNTIYF. The chain uses TRBV20-1 and TRBJ1-3, with D hard to call. Trimming cost V 3 bases and J 0 bases, with 15 bases left between them. The CDR3 extends over 16 amino acids. The V gene's germline CDR1 is DFQATT and CDR2 SNEGSKA (reference sequence).

As regards this clonotype: A junction end diverges from the germline sequence, so it may reflect a read error. This chain links TRBV4-1 with TRBJ2-7, with D possibly TRBD1 on 5 matching bases. The germline V gene encodes CDR1 MGHRA and CDR2 YSYEKL. The CDR3 contains 14 residues. CDR3 residues: CASSQGDSPYEQYF. For the CDR3, the DNA is TGCGCCAGCAGCCAAGGAGACAGCCCCTATGAGCAGTACTTC.

The V call is TRBV6-4, the J call TRBJ1-1, with D unresolved. Germline V lookup: CDR1 MRHNA, CDR2 SNTAGT. This CDR3 is built from 16 residues. V lost 4 bases to trimming and J lost 0 bases, with 15 bases between them. The CDR3 coding sequence is TGTGCCAGCAGTGCCTCTGTCGGGTCCATGAACACTGAAGCTTTCTTT. Its translation is CASSASVGSMNTEAFF.

There are many counts of this clonotype. This rearrangement joins TRBV28 to TRBJ1-5; the D is unclear. This CDR3 is built from 15 residues. CDR1 MDHEN and CDR2 SYDVKM come from the germline V gene. The germline V and J ends were trimmed by 1 base and 0 bases, with 7 bases remaining between them. CDR3 nucleotides: TGTGCCAGCAGTTTATTGGGAGATAGCAATCAGCCCCAGCATTTT. Translated: CASSLLGDSNQPQHF.

This clonotype was observed at least ten times. This chain links TRBV12-3 or TRBV12-4 with TRBJ1-3; possible D gene TRBD1, 5 bases. V gave up 5 bases and J gave up 3 bases, with 17 bases separating them. This CDR3 is built from 16 residues. The CDR3 bases are TGTGCCAGCAGTCCCATCCATAGGGGATTTGGAAACACCATATATTTT. It translates to CASSPIHRGFGNTIYF.